Below, 2 T cell receptor beta chains from the same sample are listed, as sequenced in a study of a mutant IDH1 vaccine in newly diagnosed glioma. The antigens of these receptors remain unknown. Time point here: week 47, end of study. The content of each vaccine dose was 300 ug of mutant IDH1 20-mer peptide, and topical imiquimod accompanied it. The table came from immunoSEQ multiplex PCR; TCRdb's copy has only in-frame clones and leaves some out. Of tens of thousands of clones in the sample, approximately 64% were seen once. The sample here was peripheral blood mononuclear cells (PBMCs), taken from a glioma patient whose treatment included an IDH1 peptide vaccine. These receptor sequences come from a man aged 40-49 years with glioma. Some clones in this sample may be carry-over from other donors' samples.

CDR3 sequence reads: CASSPNRRNNSPLHF. CDR3 nucleotides: TGTGCCAGCAGTCCCAACCGGCGCAATAATTCACCCCTCCACTTT. This sequence joins TRBV27 and TRBJ1-6, with D unresolved. V dropped 5 bases and J dropped 5 bases, with 13 bases sitting between them. Germline CDR1 is MNHEY and CDR2 is SMNVEV (reference sequence). CDR3 length: 15 residues.

The chain joins TRBV4-2 to TRBJ2-7, with 10 bases lining up with TRBD1. This CDR3 contains 17 residues. The V gene end was trimmed by 4 bases and the J gene end by 1 base; junction bases not matched to a gene: 10. From germline, CDR1 is LGHNA and CDR2 YNFKEQ. CDR3 sequence (DNA): TGTGCCAGCAGCCGTCAAAAGGGGGACAGGGGTTCCTACGAGCAGTACTTC. Protein: CASSRQKGDRGSYEQYF.